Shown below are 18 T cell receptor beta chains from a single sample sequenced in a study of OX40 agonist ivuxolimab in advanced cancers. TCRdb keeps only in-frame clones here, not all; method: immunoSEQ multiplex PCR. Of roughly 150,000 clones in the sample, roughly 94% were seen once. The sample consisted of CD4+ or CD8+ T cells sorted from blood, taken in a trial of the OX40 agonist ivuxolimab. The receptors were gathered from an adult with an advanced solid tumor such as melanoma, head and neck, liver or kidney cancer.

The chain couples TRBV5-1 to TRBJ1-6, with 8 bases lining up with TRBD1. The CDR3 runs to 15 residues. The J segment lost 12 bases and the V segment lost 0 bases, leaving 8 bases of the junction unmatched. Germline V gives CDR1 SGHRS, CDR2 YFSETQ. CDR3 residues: CASSLAIGQGGPLHF. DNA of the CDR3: TGCGCCAGCAGCTTGGCGATTGGACAGGGAGGACCCCTCCACTTT.

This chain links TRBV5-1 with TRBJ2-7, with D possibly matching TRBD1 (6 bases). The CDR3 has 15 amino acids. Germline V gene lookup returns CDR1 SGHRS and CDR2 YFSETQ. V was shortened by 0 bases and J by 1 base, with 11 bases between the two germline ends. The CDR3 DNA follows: TGCGCCAGCAGCTTGGAGGCAGGGGTATCCTACGAGCAGTACTTC. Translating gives CASSLEAGVSYEQYF.

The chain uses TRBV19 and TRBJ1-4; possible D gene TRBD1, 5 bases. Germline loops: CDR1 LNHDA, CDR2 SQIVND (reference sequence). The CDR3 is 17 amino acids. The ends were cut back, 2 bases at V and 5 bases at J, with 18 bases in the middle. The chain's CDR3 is CASSIRDGRILNEKLFF. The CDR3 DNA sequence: TGTGCCAGTAGTATAAGGGACGGACGAATACTAAATGAAAAACTGTTTTTT. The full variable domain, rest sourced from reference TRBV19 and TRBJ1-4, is DGGITQSPKYLFRKEGQNVTLSCEQNLNHDAMYWYRQDPGQGLRLIYYSQIVNDFQKGDIAEGYSVSREKKESFPLTVTSAQKNPTAFYLCASSIRDGRILNEKLFFGSGTQLSVL.

The CDR3 DNA sequence: TGCGCCAGCAGCCACCAGAATGGCTACACCTTC. Amino acids: CASSHQNGYTF. V usage is TRBV4-1 and J usage is TRBJ1-2, with D hard to call. V dropped 3 bases and J dropped 6 bases, with 5 bases sitting between them. This CDR3 contains 11 residues. Germline CDR1 is MGHRA and CDR2 is YSYEKL.

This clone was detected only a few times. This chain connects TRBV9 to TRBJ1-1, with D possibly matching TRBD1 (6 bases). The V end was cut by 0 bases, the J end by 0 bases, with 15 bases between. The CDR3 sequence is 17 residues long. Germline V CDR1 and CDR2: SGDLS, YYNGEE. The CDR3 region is CASSVARGDTMNTEAFF. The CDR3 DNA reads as TGTGCCAGCAGCGTAGCTAGGGGGGATACTATGAACACTGAAGCTTTCTTT. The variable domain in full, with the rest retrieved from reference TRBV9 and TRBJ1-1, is DSGVTQTPKHLITATGQRVTLRCSPRSGDLSVYWYQQSLDQGLQFLIQYYNGEERAKGNILERFSAQQFPDLHSELNLSSLELGDSALYFCASSVARGDTMNTEAFFGQGTRLTVV.

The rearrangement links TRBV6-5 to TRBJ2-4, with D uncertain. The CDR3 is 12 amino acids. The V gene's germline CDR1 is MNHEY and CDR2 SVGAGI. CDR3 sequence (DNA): TGTGCTAGCCGCCCCCCCAGCAACATTCAGTACTTC. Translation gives CASRPPSNIQYF.

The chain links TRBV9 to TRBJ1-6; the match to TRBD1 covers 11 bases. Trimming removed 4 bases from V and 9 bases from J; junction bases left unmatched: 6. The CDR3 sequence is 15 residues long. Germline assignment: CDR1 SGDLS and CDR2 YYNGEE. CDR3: CASSPTGTGGSPLHF. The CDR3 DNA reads TGTGCCAGCAGCCCGACCGGGACAGGGGGTTCACCCCTCCACTTT. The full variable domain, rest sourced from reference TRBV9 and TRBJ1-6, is DSGVTQTPKHLITATGQRVTLRCSPRSGDLSVYWYQQSLDQGLQFLIQYYNGEERAKGNILERFSAQQFPDLHSELNLSSLELGDSALYFCASSPTGTGGSPLHFGNGTRLTVT.

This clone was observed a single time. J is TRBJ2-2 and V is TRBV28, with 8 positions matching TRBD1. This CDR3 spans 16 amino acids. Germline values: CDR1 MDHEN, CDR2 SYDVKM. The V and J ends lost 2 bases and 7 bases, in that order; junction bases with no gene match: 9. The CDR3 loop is CASSLSQGANIGELFF. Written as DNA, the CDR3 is TGTGCCAGCAGTTTAAGCCAGGGGGCTAATATCGGGGAGCTGTTTTTT.

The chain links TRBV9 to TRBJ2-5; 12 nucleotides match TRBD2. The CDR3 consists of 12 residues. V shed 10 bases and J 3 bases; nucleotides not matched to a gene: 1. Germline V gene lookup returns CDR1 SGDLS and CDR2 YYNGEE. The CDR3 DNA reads TGTGCCCGGACTAGCGGGGAAGAGACCCAGTACTTC. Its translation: CARTSGEETQYF.

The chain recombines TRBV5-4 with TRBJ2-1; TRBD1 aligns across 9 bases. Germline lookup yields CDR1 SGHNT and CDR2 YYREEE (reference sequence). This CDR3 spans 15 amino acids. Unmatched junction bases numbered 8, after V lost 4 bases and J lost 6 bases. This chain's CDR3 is CASSAGTGRGNEQFF. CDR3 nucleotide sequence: TGTGCCAGCAGCGCCGGGACAGGGCGAGGCAATGAGCAGTTCTTC. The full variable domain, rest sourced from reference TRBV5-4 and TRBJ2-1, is ETGVTQSPTHLIKTRGQQVTLRCSSQSGHNTVSWYQQALGQGPQFIFQYYREEENGRGNFPPRFSGLQFPNYSSELNVNALELDDSALYLCASSAGTGRGNEQFFGPGTRLTVL.

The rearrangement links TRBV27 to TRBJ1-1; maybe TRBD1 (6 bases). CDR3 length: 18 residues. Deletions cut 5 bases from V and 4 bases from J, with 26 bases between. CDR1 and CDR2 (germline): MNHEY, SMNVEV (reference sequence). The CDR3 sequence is CASSRALRYGGGRTEAFF. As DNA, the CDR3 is TGTGCCAGCAGTCGTGCTTTACGATACGGGGGGGGCCGCACTGAAGCTTTCTTT.

The CDR3 nucleotides are TGTGCCAGCAGCTTCAATAGCGGACGCCAAGAGACCCAGTACTTC. Translated, it gives CASSFNSGRQETQYF. This chain uses TRBV11-2 with TRBJ2-5, with a possible D match to TRBD2 (6 bases). This CDR3 has 15 amino acids. Trimming cost V 3 bases and J 1 base, with 12 bases left between them. Germline CDR1 SGHAT, CDR2 FQNNGV.

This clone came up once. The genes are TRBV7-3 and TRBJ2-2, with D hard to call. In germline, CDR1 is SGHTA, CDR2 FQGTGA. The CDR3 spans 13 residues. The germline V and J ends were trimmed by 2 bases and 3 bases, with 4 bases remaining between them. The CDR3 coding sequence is TGTGCCAGCAGCTTAGTATACACCGGGGAGCTGTTTTTT. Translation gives CASSLVYTGELFF. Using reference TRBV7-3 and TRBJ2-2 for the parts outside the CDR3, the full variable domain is GAGVSQTPSNKVTEKGKYVELRCDPISGHTALYWYRQSLGQGPEFLIYFQGTGAADDSGLPNDRFFAVRPEGSVSTLKIQRTERGDSAVYLCASSLVYTGELFFGEGSRLTVL.

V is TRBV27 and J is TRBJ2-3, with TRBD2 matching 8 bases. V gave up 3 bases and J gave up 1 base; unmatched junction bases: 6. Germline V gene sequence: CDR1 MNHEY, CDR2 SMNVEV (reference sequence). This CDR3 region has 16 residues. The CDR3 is CASSFGTSFGTDTQYF. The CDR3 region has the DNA TGTGCCAGCAGTTTCGGGACTAGTTTTGGCACAGATACGCAGTATTTT.

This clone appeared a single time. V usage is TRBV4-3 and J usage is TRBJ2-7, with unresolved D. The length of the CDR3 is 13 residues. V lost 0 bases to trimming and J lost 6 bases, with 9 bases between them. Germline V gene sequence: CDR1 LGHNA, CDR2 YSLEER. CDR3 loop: CASSQDEGIEQYF. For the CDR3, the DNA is TGCGCCAGCAGCCAAGATGAAGGGATCGAGCAGTACTTC.

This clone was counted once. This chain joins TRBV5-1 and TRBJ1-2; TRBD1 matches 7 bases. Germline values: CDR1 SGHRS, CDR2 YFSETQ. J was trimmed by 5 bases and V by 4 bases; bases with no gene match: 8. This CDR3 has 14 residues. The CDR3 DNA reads TGCGCCAGCAGCGGGGGGGACAGACCTTATGGCTACACCTTC. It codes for CASSGGDRPYGYTF.

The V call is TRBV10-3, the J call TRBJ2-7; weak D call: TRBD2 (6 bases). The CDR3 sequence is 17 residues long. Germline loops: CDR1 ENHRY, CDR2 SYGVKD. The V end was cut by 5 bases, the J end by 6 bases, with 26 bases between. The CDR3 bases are TGTGCCATCAGTCCCTCCGGAGGGGCAGACTCCCCTATCGAGCAGTACTTC. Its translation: CAISPSGGADSPIEQYF.

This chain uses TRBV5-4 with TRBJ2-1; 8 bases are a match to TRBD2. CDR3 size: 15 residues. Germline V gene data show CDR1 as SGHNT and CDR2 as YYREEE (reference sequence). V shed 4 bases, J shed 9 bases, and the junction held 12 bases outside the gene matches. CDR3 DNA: TGTGCCAGCAGCCAAATTGTGGGTAGCGGGGTTGAGCAGTTCTTC. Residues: CASSQIVGSGVEQFF. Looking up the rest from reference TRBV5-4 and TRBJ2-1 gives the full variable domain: ETGVTQSPTHLIKTRGQQVTLRCSSQSGHNTVSWYQQALGQGPQFIFQYYREEENGRGNFPPRFSGLQFPNYSSELNVNALELDDSALYLCASSQIVGSGVEQFFGPGTRLTVL.